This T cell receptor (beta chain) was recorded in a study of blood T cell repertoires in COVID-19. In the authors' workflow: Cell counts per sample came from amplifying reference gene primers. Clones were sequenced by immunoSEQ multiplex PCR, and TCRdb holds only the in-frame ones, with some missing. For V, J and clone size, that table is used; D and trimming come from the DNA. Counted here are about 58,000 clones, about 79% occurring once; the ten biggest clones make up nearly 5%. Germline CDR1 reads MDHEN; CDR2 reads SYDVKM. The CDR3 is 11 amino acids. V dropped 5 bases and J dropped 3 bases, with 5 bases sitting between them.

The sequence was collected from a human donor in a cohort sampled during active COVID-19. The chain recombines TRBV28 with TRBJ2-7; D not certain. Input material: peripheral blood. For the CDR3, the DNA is TGTGCCAGCAGTCCGTACTACGAGCAGTACTTC. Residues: CASSPYYEQYF.